A single sample is the source of the 18 T cell receptor beta chains below, sequenced in a study of blood T cell repertoires in COVID-19. Profiling relied on immunoSEQ multiplex PCR, and the TCRdb table lists in-frame clones only, not all of them. The sample records 63,000 or so clones, roughly four fifths being singletons. The sequenced sample consisted of peripheral blood. The receptors here all came from a human donor in a cohort sampled during active COVID-19.

The chain uses TRBV3-1 (or the pseudogene TRBV3-2) and TRBJ1-3; D may be TRBD1 (6 bases). Trimming cost V 1 base and J 1 base, with 11 bases left between them. Germline V CDR1 and CDR2: LGHDT, YNNKEL (reference sequence). This CDR3 spans 16 amino acids. The CDR3 sequence is CASSQGSTGSGNTIYF. For the CDR3, the DNA is TGTGCCAGCAGCCAAGGAAGCACAGGGTCTGGAAACACCATATATTTT.

CDR3 protein: CASSLQGASVYGYTF. CDR3 nucleotide sequence: TGTGCCAGCAGTTTACAGGGGGCATCGGTCTATGGCTACACCTTC. The chain uses TRBV28 and TRBJ1-2; TRBD1 agrees at 8 bases. The CDR3 consists of 15 residues. V was pared by 2 bases and J by 4 bases, with 6 bases of the junction left unmatched. Looked up from germline, CDR1 is MDHEN and CDR2 is SYDVKM.

The chain is built from TRBV10-3 and TRBJ2-7, with D unclear. The CDR3 loop spans 11 amino acids. Germline CDR1 is ENHRY and CDR2 is SYGVKD. V dropped 6 bases and J dropped 1 base, with 4 bases sitting between them. This chain's CDR3 is CAIRTSYEQYF. CDR3 sequence (DNA): TGTGCCATCAGGACATCCTACGAGCAGTACTTC.

The chain combines TRBV7-2 with TRBJ2-3, with D tentatively TRBD2 (6 bases). Germline lookup yields CDR1 SGHTA and CDR2 FQGNSA. The CDR3 sequence is 14 residues long. Deletions cut 5 bases from V and 4 bases from J, with 13 bases between. Here the CDR3 reads CASSQKTGADTQYF. In DNA form, the CDR3 reads TGTGCCAGCAGCCAAAAAACGGGGGCAGATACGCAGTATTTT.

This clone was seen only once. This chain uses TRBV28 with TRBJ2-5; D possibly corresponds to TRBD1 (5 bases). Germline loops: CDR1 MDHEN, CDR2 SYDVKM. The CDR3 spans 14 residues. Trimming took 6 bases from V and 4 from J, leaving 15 bases between them. The CDR3 sequence is CASSVGVYPETQYF. The CDR3 nucleotides are TGTGCCAGCAGCGTAGGGGTTTATCCAGAGACCCAGTACTTC.

This sequence joins TRBV6-5 and TRBJ1-1; a possible D gene is TRBD1 (6 bases). The CDR3 has 13 amino acids. Trimming removed 6 bases from V and 1 base from J, with 9 bases in between. The germline V gene encodes CDR1 MNHEY and CDR2 SVGAGI. CDR3 bases: TGTGCCAGCAGGCAGGGGCAGAACACTGAAGCTTTCTTT. Its translation: CASRQGQNTEAFF.

This rearrangement joins TRBV19 to TRBJ2-5, with D possibly TRBD1 on 6 matching bases. CDR1 is LNHDA and CDR2 is SQIVND in the germline V gene (reference sequence). Trimming removed 5 bases at V and 1 base at J, with 14 bases between. The CDR3 runs 15 residues. CDR3 DNA: TGTGCCAGTAGTGTATTACAGGGCCCCCAAGAGACCCAGTACTTC. The encoded protein is CASSVLQGPQETQYF. The full variable domain, rest sourced from reference TRBV19 and TRBJ2-5, is DGGITQSPKYLFRKEGQNVTLSCEQNLNHDAMYWYRQDPGQGLRLIYYSQIVNDFQKGDIAEGYSVSREKKESFPLTVTSAQKNPTAFYLCASSVLQGPQETQYFGPGTRLLVL.

The chain employs TRBV28 and TRBJ2-1, with 12 positions matching TRBD2. This CDR3 is 14 amino acids long. Germline-derived CDR1 and CDR2 are MDHEN and SYDVKM. With V trimmed by 7 bases and J by 8 bases, 6 bases remained unmatched. CDR3 residues: CASNGLAGFYEQFF. DNA of the CDR3: TGTGCCAGCAATGGACTAGCGGGGTTCTATGAGCAGTTCTTC.

The chain couples TRBV5-1 to TRBJ1-6; the match to TRBD1 covers 7 bases. With V trimmed by 0 bases and J by 11 bases, 5 bases remained unmatched. CDR1 and CDR2 (germline): SGHRS, YFSETQ. The CDR3 consists of 14 residues. The chain's CDR3 is CASSLGQGGTPLHF. The CDR3 coding sequence is TGCGCCAGCAGCTTGGGACAGGGAGGAACACCCCTCCACTTT.

The chain recombines TRBV30 with TRBJ1-2; tentatively, D is TRBD1 (6 bases). This CDR3 has 15 amino acids. Looked up from germline, CDR1 is GTSNPN and CDR2 is SVGIG (reference sequence). Deletions cut 0 bases from V and 6 bases from J, with 17 bases between. The DNA of the CDR3 is TGTGCCTGGAGTGTAACCCCGGACAGTAGCAATGGCTACACCTTC. Translating it yields CAWSVTPDSSNGYTF.

This chain joins TRBV30 and TRBJ1-2; the D gene is possibly TRBD1 (5 bases). CDR3 length: 14 amino acids. Trimming left V 8 bases short and J 0 bases short, with 16 bases between. Germline V gene sequence: CDR1 GTSNPN, CDR2 SVGIG (reference sequence). CDR3 sequence: CAAKGQTANYGYTF. The DNA for the CDR3 is TGTGCCGCGAAAGGGCAGACAGCTAACTATGGCTACACCTTC.

This chain uses TRBV19 with TRBJ1-2, with 8 bases aligning to TRBD1. The germline CDR1 and CDR2 sequences are LNHDA and SQIVND (reference sequence). V was pared by 5 bases and J by 6 bases, with 14 bases of the junction left unmatched. The CDR3 consists of 16 residues. CDR3 loop: CASSSGRTGYFDGYTF. As DNA, the CDR3 is TGTGCCAGTAGTTCCGGCCGGACAGGGTATTTCGATGGCTACACCTTC.

The V call is TRBV5-4, the J call TRBJ2-3, with TRBD2 identical over 10 bases. CDR1 is SGHNT, CDR2 YYREEE, per germline (reference sequence). The V gene end was trimmed by 4 bases and the J gene end by 0 bases; junction bases not matched to a gene: 5. The CDR3 is made up of 16 amino acids. The CDR3 sequence is CASSQKLAGSTDTQYF. Written as DNA, the CDR3 is TGTGCCAGCAGCCAAAAACTAGCGGGGAGCACAGATACGCAGTATTTT.

This chain uses TRBV6-5 with TRBJ1-3, with D possibly TRBD1 on 6 matching bases. Germline assignment: CDR1 MNHEY and CDR2 SVGAGI. This CDR3 has 15 amino acids. V was cut by 8 bases and J by 2 bases, with 16 bases left in between. CDR3 DNA sequence: TGTGCCAGCGGGGTGCACGGACAGACTGGAAACACCATATATTTT. Protein: CASGVHGQTGNTIYF.

The chain uses TRBV18 and TRBJ2-2; D is uncertain. The germline V and J ends were trimmed by 7 bases and 3 bases, with 3 bases remaining between them. Looked up from germline, CDR1 is KGHSH and CDR2 is LQKENI. There are 11 residues in the CDR3. The CDR3 bases are TGTGCCAGCTTAGACACCGGGGAGCTGTTTTTT. Protein sequence: CASLDTGELFF.

V is TRBV15 and J is TRBJ1-3; D is undetermined. V lost 1 base and J 4 bases, leaving 11 bases between the germline ends. The CDR3 has 15 amino acids. Germline V gives CDR1 LNHNV, CDR2 YYDKDF (reference sequence). CDR3 in DNA: TGTGCCACCAGCAGAGTCCCAGTCCGAGGAAACACCATATATTTT. Translation: CATSRVPVRGNTIYF.

J is TRBJ1-2 and V is TRBV6-4; tentatively, D is TRBD1 (6 bases). This CDR3 spans 13 amino acids. Germline V CDR1 and CDR2: MRHNA, SNTAGT. Trimming took off 3 bases at V and 8 bases at J, with 13 bases between the two ends. In DNA form, the CDR3 reads TGTGCCAGCAGTGATAGGGGGTTCGGCGGCTACACCTTC. Its translation is CASSDRGFGGYTF.

A single count supports this clone. This chain joins TRBV30 and TRBJ2-1, with 10 nucleotides matching TRBD2. The germline V gene encodes CDR1 GTSNPN and CDR2 SVGIG (reference sequence). With 0 bases clipped from V and 4 bases from J, the junction kept 3 bases outside the gene matches. The CDR3 has 15 residues. CDR3 sequence (DNA): TGTGCCTGGAGTGTCCGTAGCGGGGGGTACAATGAGCAGTTCTTC. This encodes CAWSVRSGGYNEQFF. Full variable domain (rest looked up from reference TRBV30 and TRBJ2-1): SQTIHQWPATLVQPVGSPLSLECTVEGTSNPNLYWYRQAAGRGLQLLFYSVGIGQISSEVPQNLSASRPQDRQFILSSKKLLLSDSGFYLCAWSVRSGGYNEQFFGPGTRLTVL.